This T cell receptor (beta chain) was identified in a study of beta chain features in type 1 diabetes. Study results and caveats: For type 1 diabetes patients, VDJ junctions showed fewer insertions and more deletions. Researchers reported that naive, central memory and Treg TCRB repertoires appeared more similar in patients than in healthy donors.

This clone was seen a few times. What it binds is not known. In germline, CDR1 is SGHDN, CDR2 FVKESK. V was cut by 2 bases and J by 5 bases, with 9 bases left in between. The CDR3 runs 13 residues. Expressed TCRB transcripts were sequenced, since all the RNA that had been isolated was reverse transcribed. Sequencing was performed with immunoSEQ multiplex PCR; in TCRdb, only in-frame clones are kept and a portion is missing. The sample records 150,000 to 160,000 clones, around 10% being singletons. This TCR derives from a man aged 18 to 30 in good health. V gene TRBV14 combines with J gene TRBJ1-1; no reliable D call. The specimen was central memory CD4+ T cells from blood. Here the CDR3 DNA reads TGTGCCAGCAGCCAAACGCAAGGGACTGAAGCTTTCTTT. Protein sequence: CASSQTQGTEAFF.